This T cell receptor (beta chain) was recovered during a study of shared clonotypes between healthy human individuals. Overall study context: Three plates were used per donor for CD4 naive, three for CD4 memory, two for CD8 naive and one for CD8 memory. Findings and caveats of the study: In contrast to clonotypes shared by all four donors, non-shared clonotypes had lower generation probabilities.

Donors were Caucasian adults residing in Nashville, Tennessee, USA. A remark on this clone: The antigen is unknown.

Data came from immunoSEQ multiplex PCR; TCRdb stores just in-frame clones and leaves some out. The table shows approximately 500,000 clones, with approximately 95% occurring only once. The V and J ends lost 6 bases and 8 bases respectively, with 13 bases between them. The CDR3 has 12 residues. Germline V gene data show CDR1 as MDHEN and CDR2 as SYDVKM. The receptor's source is a woman in her 30s in good health. The chain employs TRBV28 and TRBJ1-1, with D possibly being TRBD1 (6 bases). Sequencing input: naive CD4+ T cells sorted from blood. Sample subset: CD45RA+ positively selected. CDR3 DNA: TGTGCCAGCAGCACCGGACAGCCAGAAGCTTTCTTT. Its protein is CASSTGQPEAFF.